The next 19 T cell receptor beta chains were all read from a single sample in a study of T cells in Graves' hyperthyroidism and ophthalmopathy. From RNA transcripts, TCR beta CDR3 regions were amplified. The HTBI primer set drove a first-round RT-PCR of the TCR CDR3. Via MiXCR, TCRdb re-called the multiplex PCR reads, giving one row per CDR3 protein. Of 400,000 to 600,000 distinct CDR3 sequences in the sample, about 20% were seen once. Sequencing was carried out using blood. The receptors shown here come from a man aged 18 to 29 with Graves' hyperthyroidism.

In the case of this clonotype: This may arise from a read error, as a much more abundant clone is one base away. Here the CDR3 omits its conserved ending phenylalanine or tryptophan, so a read error is the likely source. The rearrangement joins TRBV6-1 to TRBJ1-2, with D uncertain. CDR3 length equals 14 residues. Trimming removed 1 base at V and 7 bases at J, with 13 bases between. The germline gives CDR1 MNHNS, CDR2 SASEGT. The CDR3 DNA follows: TGTGCCAGCAGTGAAGGACAAACTATTAGTGGCTACACCGTC. It is translated as CASSEGQTISGYTV.

V is TRBV6-5 and J is TRBJ2-7, with D perhaps being TRBD1 or TRBD2 (5 bases each). Germline V gives CDR1 MNHEY, CDR2 SVGAGI. The CDR3 consists of 13 residues. Trimming took off 0 bases at V and 5 bases at J, with 8 bases between the two ends. The CDR3 nucleotides are TGTGCCAGCAGTTACTCATCGGGACACGAGCAGTACTTC. Residues: CASSYSSGHEQYF.

In its sample, this clonotype was seen many times. V gene TRBV28 combines with J gene TRBJ1-2, with 10 bases matching TRBD1. CDR1 is MDHEN and CDR2 is SYDVKM in the germline V gene. After removal of 6 bases from V and 6 bases from J, the junction contained 4 bases not matched to a gene. The CDR3 is 13 residues long. CDR3 DNA: TGTGCCAGCAGATCCGACAGGGGGCATGGCTACACCTTC. It codes for CASRSDRGHGYTF.

This clonotype appeared many times. The rearrangement links TRBV18 to TRBJ1-2, with 8 positions matching TRBD1. V shed 3 bases, J shed 4 bases, and the junction held 10 bases outside the gene matches. Germline-derived CDR1 and CDR2 are KGHSH and LQKENI. This CDR3 spans 16 amino acids. The CDR3, as DNA: TGTGCCAGCTCACCTTCGGACAGGGTGCTTGTCTATGGCTACACCTTC. It is translated as CASSPSDRVLVYGYTF. Together with reference TRBV18 and TRBJ1-2, the CDR3 gives the full variable domain: NAGVMQNPRHLVRRRGQEARLRCSPMKGHSHVYWYRQLPEEGLKFMVYLQKENIIDESGMPKERFSAEFPKEGPSILRIQQVVRGDSAAYFCASSPSDRVLVYGYTFGSGTRLTVV.

This clonotype was observed many times. This chain connects TRBV12-3 or TRBV12-4 to TRBJ2-7; 7 nucleotides align to TRBD2. V dropped 6 bases and J dropped 3; count of bases not matched to a gene: 5. This CDR3 is built from 13 residues. The CDR3 bases are TGTGCCAGCAGCTTCGGGACTATCTACGAGCAGTACTTC. Encoded protein: CASSFGTIYEQYF.

Many counts were recorded for this clonotype. The genes are TRBV6-1 and TRBJ2-7, with D possibly TRBD1 on 6 matching bases. The CDR3 contains 14 residues. Trimming shortened V by 2 bases and J by 2 bases, and 10 bases separated the two germline ends. The V gene's germline CDR1 is MNHNS and CDR2 SASEGT. CDR3 amino acids: CASSEWDTPYEQYF. The CDR3 DNA sequence: TGTGCCAGCAGTGAATGGGACACTCCCTACGAGCAGTACTTC.

In its sample, this clonotype was seen many times. The chain joins TRBV20-1 to TRBJ1-2; D not resolved. The CDR3 length is 13 residues. The V and J ends lost 3 bases and 0 bases respectively, with 8 bases between them. Germline CDR1 is DFQATT and CDR2 is SNEGSKA (reference sequence). The CDR3 nucleotides are TGCAGTGCTAGGGTGGGTTCTAACTATGGCTACACCTTC. This encodes CSARVGSNYGYTF.

There are many counts of this clonotype. This chain links TRBV2 with TRBJ1-5, with no clear D. The V end lost 6 bases, the J end lost 4 bases, and 16 bases lay between the germline ends. Germline loops: CDR1 SNHLY, CDR2 FYNNEI. This CDR3 is 15 amino acids long. The CDR3 DNA reads as TGTGCCAGCAGCGACCCACGCGGAACTAATCAGCCCCAGCATTTT. It encodes CASSDPRGTNQPQHF. Complete variable domain (other parts from reference TRBV2 and TRBJ1-5): EPEVTQTPSHQVTQMGQEVILRCVPISNHLYFYWYRQILGQKVEFLVSFYNNEISEKSEIFDDQFSVERPDGSNFTLKIRSTKLEDSAMYFCASSDPRGTNQPQHFGDGTRLSIL.

This rearrangement joins TRBV6-1 to TRBJ2-7; D ambiguous. Trimming removed 2 bases at V and 3 bases at J, with 14 bases between. Per germline, CDR1 MNHNS and CDR2 SASEGT. CDR3 length: 15 amino acids. CDR3 DNA: TGTGCCAGCAGTGAAACGGGTAGTATACTCTACGAGCAGTACTTC. This codes for CASSETGSILYEQYF.

Many counts were recorded for this clonotype. The chain is built from TRBV12-3 or TRBV12-4 and TRBJ1-5, with D possibly TRBD1 on 6 matching bases. The CDR3 runs 15 residues. The germline V and J ends were trimmed by 5 bases and 11 bases, with 22 bases remaining between them. The CDR3 loop reads CASSGEGGPYLAQHF. In DNA, the CDR3 is TGTGCCAGCAGTGGGGAGGGGGGCCCCTATTTAGCCCAGCATTTT.

This clonotype was seen only a few times. The chain couples TRBV5-1 to TRBJ2-7; possibly TRBD1 for D (5 bases). Trimming pared 0 bases from V and 2 bases from J, leaving 15 bases between. Germline assignment: CDR1 SGHRS and CDR2 YFSETQ. This CDR3 has 16 residues. The CDR3 loop reads CASSLARGHNTYEQYF. CDR3 sequence (DNA): TGCGCCAGCAGCTTGGCAAGAGGACACAACACCTACGAGCAGTACTTC.

This clonotype was detected ten times or more. V and J are TRBV6-2 or TRBV6-3 and TRBJ1-2; D is unresolved. The CDR3 covers 15 residues. V was trimmed by 5 bases and J by 4 bases, leaving 17 bases between them. The germline V gene has CDR1 MNHEY and CDR2 SVGEGT. This chain's CDR3 is CASSRPQGGIYGYTF. CDR3 bases: TGTGCCAGCAGTCGCCCACAAGGCGGAATCTATGGCTACACCTTC.

The V gene is TRBV24-1, the J gene TRBJ1-5, with 8 bases lining up with TRBD1. The CDR3 is 13 residues long. Germline-derived CDR1 and CDR2 are KGHDR and SFDVKD. The ends lost 9 bases at V and 7 bases at J; junction bases unmatched: 7. The CDR3 loop is CATYGQGGQPQHF. As DNA, the CDR3 is TGTGCCACCTATGGACAGGGCGGGCAGCCCCAGCATTTT.

The table lists this clonotype with many counts. V and J are TRBV20-1 and TRBJ1-1, with D perhaps TRBD1 (5 bases). This CDR3 comprises 13 residues. From germline, CDR1 is DFQATT and CDR2 SNEGSKA (reference sequence). The V end was cut by 1 base, the J end by 4 bases, with 10 bases between. The CDR3 is CSARVMGGTEAFF. The CDR3 DNA reads as TGCAGTGCTAGAGTTATGGGGGGCACTGAAGCTTTCTTT.

This clonotype was counted at least ten times. The chain employs TRBV12-3 or TRBV12-4 and TRBJ2-2; possibly TRBD1 or TRBD2 for D (5 bases each). The CDR3 has 16 residues. V shed 6 bases and J shed 1 base, with 15 bases lying between them. CDR3 sequence reads: CASSGTPRRNTGELFF. CDR3 in DNA: TGTGCCAGCAGCGGGACCCCCCGAAGGAACACCGGGGAGCTGTTTTTT.

This clonotype was found many times. The V gene is TRBV29-1, the J gene TRBJ2-7; the D gene could be TRBD1 or TRBD2 (5 bases each). CDR3 length: 12 amino acids. The ends were cut back, 6 bases at V and 3 bases at J, with 12 bases in the middle. Germline V gene data show CDR1 as SQVTM and CDR2 as ANQGSEA. DNA for the CDR3: TGCAGCGTAGACAGCGGAGACTACGAGCAGTACTTC. Encoded protein: CSVDSGDYEQYF.

The sample holds many counts of this clonotype. The gene calls are TRBV28 and TRBJ2-7; D possibly corresponds to TRBD1 (5 bases). CDR1 and CDR2 (germline): MDHEN, SYDVKM. This CDR3 has 12 amino acids. V was shortened by 5 bases and J by 4 bases, with 9 bases between the two germline ends. Here the CDR3 DNA reads TGTGCCAGCAGTACGACAGTATACGAGCAGTACTTC. Its translation is CASSTTVYEQYF.

V usage is TRBV5-1 and J usage is TRBJ1-6; D perhaps matches TRBD1 (5 bases). CDR1 SGHRS and CDR2 YFSETQ come from the germline V gene. V lost 6 bases to trimming and J lost 10 bases, with 17 bases between them. The CDR3 spans 14 residues. CDR3 nucleotides: TGCGCCAGCATAATGGACCGCCAGGGATCACCCCTCCACTTT. Its protein product is CASIMDRQGSPLHF. Using reference TRBV5-1 and TRBJ1-6 for the parts outside the CDR3, the full variable domain is KAGVTQTPRYLIKTRGQQVTLSCSPISGHRSVSWYQQTPGQGLQFLFEYFSETQRNKGNFPGRFSGRQFSNSRSEMNVSTLELGDSALYLCASIMDRQGSPLHFGNGTRLTVT.

This clonotype has ten or more counts. The DNA for the CDR3 is TGTGCCAGCAGTGAAGGGGGGCGCGACGGCAATCAGCCCCAGCATTTT. This codes for CASSEGGRDGNQPQHF. The J gene is TRBJ1-5, the V gene TRBV6-1, with D maybe TRBD1 (6 bases). This CDR3 has 16 residues. V lost 1 base, J lost 2 bases, and 12 bases lay in between. Germline V lookup: CDR1 MNHNS, CDR2 SASEGT.